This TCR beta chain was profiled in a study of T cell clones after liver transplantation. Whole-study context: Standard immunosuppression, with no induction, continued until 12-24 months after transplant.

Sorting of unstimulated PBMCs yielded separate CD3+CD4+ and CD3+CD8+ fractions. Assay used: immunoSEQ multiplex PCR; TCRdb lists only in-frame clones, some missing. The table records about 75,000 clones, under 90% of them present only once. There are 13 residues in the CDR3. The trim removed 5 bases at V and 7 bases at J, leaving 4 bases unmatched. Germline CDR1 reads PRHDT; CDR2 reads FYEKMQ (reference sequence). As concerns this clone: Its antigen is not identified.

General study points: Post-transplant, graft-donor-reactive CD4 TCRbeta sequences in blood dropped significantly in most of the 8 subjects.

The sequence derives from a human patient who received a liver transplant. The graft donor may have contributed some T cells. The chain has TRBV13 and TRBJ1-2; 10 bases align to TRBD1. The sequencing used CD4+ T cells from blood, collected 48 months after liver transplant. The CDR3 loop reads CASSARTGGGYTF. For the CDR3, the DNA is TGTGCCAGCAGCGCCCGGACAGGGGGTGGCTACACCTTC.